This TCR beta chain originates from a study of cytomegalovirus exposure and HLA in healthy donors. At the level of the study: Out of 398 genotyped donors, less than 85% belonged to the Caucasian-associated ancestry cluster.

Germline V gives CDR1 SGHDN, CDR2 FVKESK. The CDR3 runs 13 residues. This clone has a handful of counts. The antigen remains unidentified. A junction boundary mismatches the germline segment, possibly from a read error. With 60 Vbeta and 13 Jbeta primers, the PCR was carried out. The repertoire was sequenced with immunoSEQ multiplex PCR; TCRdb's copy has only in-frame clones and lacks some. The sample consists of about 220,000 clones, about 70% of them appearing once. Points from the study as a whole: The authors later linked a missense DCLRE1C variant to TCR beta V- and J-gene trimming.

The receptor was isolated from a woman between 25 and 40 years old in good health and CMV-seronegative. The sample comprised PBMCs. This sequence joins TRBV14 and TRBJ1-2; 7 bases map to TRBD1. CDR3 in DNA: TGTGCCAGCAGCCAAGAATCGGGCAGGGGGAGCGACTTC. Protein product: CASSQESGRGSDF.